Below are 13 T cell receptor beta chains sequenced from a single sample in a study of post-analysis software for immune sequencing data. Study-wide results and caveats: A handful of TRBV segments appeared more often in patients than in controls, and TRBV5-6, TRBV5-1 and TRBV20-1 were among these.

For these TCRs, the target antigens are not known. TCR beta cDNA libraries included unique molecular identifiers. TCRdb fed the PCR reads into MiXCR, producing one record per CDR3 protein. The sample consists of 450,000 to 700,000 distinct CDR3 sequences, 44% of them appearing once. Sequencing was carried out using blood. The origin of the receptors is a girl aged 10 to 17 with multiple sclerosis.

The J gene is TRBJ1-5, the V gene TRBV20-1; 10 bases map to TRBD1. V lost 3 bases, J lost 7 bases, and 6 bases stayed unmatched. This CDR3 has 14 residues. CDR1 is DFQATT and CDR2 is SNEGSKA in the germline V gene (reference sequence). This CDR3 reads CSASRDRGHQPQHF. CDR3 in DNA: TGCAGTGCTAGCCGGGACAGGGGACACCAGCCCCAGCATTTT.

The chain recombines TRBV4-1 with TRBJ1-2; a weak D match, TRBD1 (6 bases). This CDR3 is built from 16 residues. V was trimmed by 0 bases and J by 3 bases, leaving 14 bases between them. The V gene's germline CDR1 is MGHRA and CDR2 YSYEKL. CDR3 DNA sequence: TGCGCCAGCAGCCAAGACCCGGGGGCGAATGACTATGGCTACACCTTC. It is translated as CASSQDPGANDYGYTF.

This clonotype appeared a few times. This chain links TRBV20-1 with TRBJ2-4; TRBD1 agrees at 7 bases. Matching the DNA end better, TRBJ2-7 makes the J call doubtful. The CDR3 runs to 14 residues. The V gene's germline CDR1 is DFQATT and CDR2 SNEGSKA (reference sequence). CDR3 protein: CSARGSDRAYEQYF. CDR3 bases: TGCAGTGCTAGGGGATCCGACAGGGCCTACGAGCAGTACTTC.

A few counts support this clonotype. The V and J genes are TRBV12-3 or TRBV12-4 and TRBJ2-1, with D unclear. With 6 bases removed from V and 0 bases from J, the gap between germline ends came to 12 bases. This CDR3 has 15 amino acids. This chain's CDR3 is CASRSPSGSYNEQFF. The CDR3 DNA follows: TGTGCCAGCAGATCACCCTCAGGCTCCTACAATGAGCAGTTCTTC.

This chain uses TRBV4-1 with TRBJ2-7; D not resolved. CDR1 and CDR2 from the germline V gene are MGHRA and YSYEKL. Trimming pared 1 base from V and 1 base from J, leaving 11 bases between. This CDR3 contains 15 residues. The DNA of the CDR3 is TGCGCCAGCAGCCAAGGATGGACGGAATCCTACGAGCAGTACTTC. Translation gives CASSQGWTESYEQYF.

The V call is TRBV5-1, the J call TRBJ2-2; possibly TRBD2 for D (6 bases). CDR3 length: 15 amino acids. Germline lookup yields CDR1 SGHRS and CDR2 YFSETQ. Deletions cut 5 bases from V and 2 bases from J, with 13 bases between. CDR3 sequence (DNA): TGCGCCAGCAGACCGCCGGGACTCAACACCGGGGAGCTGTTTTTT. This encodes CASRPPGLNTGELFF.

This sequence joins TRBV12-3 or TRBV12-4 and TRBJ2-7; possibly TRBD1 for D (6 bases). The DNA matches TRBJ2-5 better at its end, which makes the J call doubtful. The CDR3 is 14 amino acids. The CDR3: CASSLRGLKETQYF. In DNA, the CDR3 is TGTGCCAGCAGTTTAAGGGGGTTGAAGGAGACCCAGTACTTC.

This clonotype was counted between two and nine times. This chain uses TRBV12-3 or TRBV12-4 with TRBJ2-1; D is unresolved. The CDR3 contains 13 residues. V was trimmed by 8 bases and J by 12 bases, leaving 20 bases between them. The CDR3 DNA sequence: TGTGCCAGCTCTTCGGCTCCTTGGATGGGGCAGTTCTTC. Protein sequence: CASSSAPWMGQFF.

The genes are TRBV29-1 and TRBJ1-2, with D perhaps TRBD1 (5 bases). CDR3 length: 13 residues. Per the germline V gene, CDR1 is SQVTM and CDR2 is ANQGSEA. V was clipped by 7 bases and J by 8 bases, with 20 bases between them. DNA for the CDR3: TGCAGCGCTTCCGGGACCCAGTCAGGGGGCTACACCTTC. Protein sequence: CSASGTQSGGYTF.

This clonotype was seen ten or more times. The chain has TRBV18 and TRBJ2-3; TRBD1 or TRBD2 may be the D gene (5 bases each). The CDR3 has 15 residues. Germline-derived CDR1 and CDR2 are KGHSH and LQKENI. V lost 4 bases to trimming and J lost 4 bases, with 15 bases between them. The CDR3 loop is CASSLGTGNADTQYF. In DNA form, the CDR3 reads TGTGCCAGCTCACTGGGGACCGGGAATGCAGATACGCAGTATTTT. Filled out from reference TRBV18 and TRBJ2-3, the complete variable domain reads NAGVMQNPRHLVRRRGQEARLRCSPMKGHSHVYWYRQLPEEGLKFMVYLQKENIIDESGMPKERFSAEFPKEGPSILRIQQVVRGDSAAYFCASSLGTGNADTQYFGPGTRLTVL.

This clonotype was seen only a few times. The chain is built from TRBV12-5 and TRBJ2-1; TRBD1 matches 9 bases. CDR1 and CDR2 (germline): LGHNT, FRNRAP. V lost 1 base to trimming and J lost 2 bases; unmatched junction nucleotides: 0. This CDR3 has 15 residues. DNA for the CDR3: TGTGCTAGTGGTTTGGGGACAGGGGCCTACAATGAGCAGTTCTTC. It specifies CASGLGTGAYNEQFF.

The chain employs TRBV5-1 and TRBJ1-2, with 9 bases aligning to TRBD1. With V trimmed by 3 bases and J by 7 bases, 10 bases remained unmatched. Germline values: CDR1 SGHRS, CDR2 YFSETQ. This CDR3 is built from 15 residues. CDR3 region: CASSSGGQGGSGYTF. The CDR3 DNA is TGCGCCAGCAGCTCAGGGGGACAGGGAGGAAGTGGCTACACCTTC.

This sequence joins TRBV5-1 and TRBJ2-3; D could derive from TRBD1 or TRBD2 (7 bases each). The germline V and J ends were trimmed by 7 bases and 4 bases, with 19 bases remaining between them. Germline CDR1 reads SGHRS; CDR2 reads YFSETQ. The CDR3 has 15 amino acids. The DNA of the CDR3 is TGCGCCAGCTCCCAGGGGGGGCAGCGAGCAGATACGCAGTATTTT. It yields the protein CASSQGGQRADTQYF.